This T cell receptor (beta chain) appears in the sequencing data of a study of cytomegalovirus exposure and HLA in healthy donors (dated by TCRdb to the late 2010s). Context from the whole study: An earlier analysis of 550 to 700 of the donors reported approximately 290 Gb of sequence data and approximately 110 million unique TCR beta sequences from some 180 million T cells. Rather than using new phenotypic data, the later analysis identified candidate immune exposures from TCR beta sequences and from how often those sequences occurred across donors. Among a few hundred genotyped donors of the cohort, an average of 235,054 unique TCR beta nucleotide sequences were sequenced per donor, roughly 20% of them non-productive. The study aimed to test whether cataloging public T cell receptors could reveal signatures of past pathogen exposure. The T cell repertoires of roughly 660 subjects were profiled by immunosequencing and related to cytomegalovirus serostatus. Besides the first cohort of approximately 670 subjects, a separate validation cohort made up of 95 to 150 different subjects was used. To predict cytomegalovirus infection status, the study combined high-throughput TCR immunosequencing, statistical association of individual TCRs with disease status, and machine learning. All discovery cohort repertoires had been generated using a single sequencing platform. Donor age, sex, ethnicity and CMV serostatus were compiled alongside the repertoire data. A later analysis re-examined previously published TCR beta repertoires from about 670 donors and added high-resolution HLA genotyping to investigate patterns of TCR occurrence. Roughly five DR-DQ haplotypes were treated as single units for association and clustering because of strong linkage in the cohort. An earlier analysis of around 540 of the donors applied high-throughput TCR beta sequencing to assess whether each TCR beta V gene segment acted as functional or pseudogenic. Typing coverage differed by locus: A, B, C, DRB1 and DQB1 were typed in roughly 629-630 donors, DQA1 in about 500, DPA1 in some 610, and DPB1 in 400 to 490. Of the 300 to 400 genotyped donors, approximately 83% fell in the genetic ancestry cluster associated with self-reported Caucasian donors. HLA typing included class I and class II loci at four-digit resolution. Genome-wide SNP genotypes for about 55% of the 666 donors were used in a later genetic analysis, which treated that subset as a discovery cohort. An early release covering roughly 640 HLA-typed donors comprised about 300 gigabases of sequencing data and 65 million to 100 million unique TCR sequences. Points the paper makes about the study in general: According to a later analysis, parvovirus B19, influenza, CMV and Epstein-Barr virus appeared linked to several top co-occurrence clusters. The 87-base-pair reads could not distinguish some IMGT-functional V segments, including TRBV6-2 and TRBV6-3, so those segments were excluded. Three of the identified cytomegalovirus-associated TCR beta chains were confirmed in vitro to be specific for cytomegalovirus antigens. In both the original and validation cohorts, the classifier was reported to diagnose cytomegalovirus status with high specificity and sensitivity. The presence/absence analyses assumed that sequencing depth was roughly uniform across donors, and that assumption may not be true. HLA typing was unavailable for some donors at each locus, so association tests used only the typed subset. Seventeen rarely observed V segments, including chromosome 9 orphons, were excluded from the earlier analysis of about 600 of the donors because counts were too low. Assigning TCR associations to individual alleles was difficult when HLA alleles, especially DR and DQ, strongly co-occurred. A cluster of highly shared sequence variants was judged likely to be a technical artifact of the sequencing pipeline. Correlated functional status among segregating V segments might reflect linkage disequilibrium, but an unknown experimental factor could not be ruled out. Immune exposure information for the cohort was limited to CMV serostatus. The authors suggested that the approach could potentially be extended to other disease states and immunological phenotypes. The cohort was sequenced for TCR beta chains only, and without alpha or paired-chain data the features that could be detected were limited. In a later analysis, the rate of TCR association differed among HLA loci, with DRB1 alleles having the most associated TCRs and HLA-C alleles having the fewest. In a later analysis, most CMV-associated TCR beta chains were found to appear HLA-restricted, with HLA associations seemingly driven largely by CMV exposure. In a later analysis, HLA-associated TCR beta chains were found to be more clonally expanded and to have lower generation probabilities than equally common non-associated chains. According to a later genetic analysis, donors in an Asian-associated ancestry cluster had fewer N-insertions in productive TCRs than the approximately 700-donor mean. At a false discovery rate of 0.05, a later analysis linked under 20,000 TCR beta sequences to specific HLA alleles. A further reported finding was that TCR beta sequences accurately predicted the HLA-A and HLA-B alleles for most subjects in the first cohort. A total of roughly 160 TCR beta chains were listed by the study as associated with cytomegalovirus. While some public TCRs were present in many individuals, most TCR sequences turned up only very rarely across donors. An earlier analysis of approximately 540 of the donors showed that most TCR beta V segments appeared in productive rearrangements either about 87% or about 30% of the time, which broadly matched IMGT annotations. In a later genetic analysis, a missense DCLRE1C variant was associated with V-gene and J-gene trimming of TCR beta chains, and the association was replicated in an independent cohort.

The cohort consisted of fewer than 700 healthy bone marrow donors. At the time of sampling, all cohort members were nominally healthy, though unrecorded immune exposures were likely present. The donor was CMV seropositive and was included in the group of approximately 310 seropositive cohort members. A peripheral blood sample was collected from each donor, and TCR beta sequencing was performed on peripheral blood mononuclear cells. The Qiagen DNeasy Blood Extraction Kit was used to extract genomic DNA from the blood cell samples. This clone occurred once. Its binding antigen is unknown. No clone much larger than this one lies a single base away; base qualities are absent. The method behind the library was the immunoSEQ multiplex PCR assay. The multiplex PCR relied on a mix of 60 forward primers for TCR Vbeta segments and 13 reverse primers for TCR Jbeta segments. Amplification of the CDR3 region of rearranged TCR beta genes was performed with a multiplex PCR assay on genomic DNA. The Illumina HiSeq System was used to sequence the amplified TCR beta libraries as 87-base-pair reads. The original methods were these. In a later analysis, tens of millions of unique TCR beta chains were counted across the 666 repertoires, and roughly 11 million of these chains were shared by at least two donors. To remove PCR and sequencing errors, raw reads were error-corrected and collapsed into unique sequences using a nearest-neighbor algorithm that merged closely related sequences. To assign V, D and J gene segments, CDR3 sequences were aligned to IMGT reference sequences. Each retained sequence needed at least a six-nucleotide match to both a V gene segment and a J gene segment. Rearrangements were classified as productive when the CDR3 lacked stop codons and remained in frame with V and J, and all other rearrangements were classified as non-productive. Following IMGT convention, CDR3 was defined as the stretch from the second conserved V-encoded cysteine up to the conserved J-encoded phenylalanine. In an earlier analysis of roughly 580 of the donors, sequences lacking an unambiguous match to a single V gene segment were excluded. In an earlier analysis of several hundred of the donors, V segments were called functional above 56.7% productive rearrangements and were called segregating when the between-donor standard deviation exceeded 5%. A statistical classification framework was built for diagnosing cytomegalovirus status from the catalog of TCR beta chain sequences. A later analysis assigned V and J genes by comparing TCR nucleotide sequences with IMGT/GENE-DB human TR gene sequences. The TCRdist pipeline was used in a later analysis to assign CDR3 sequences and most-parsimonious VDJ recombination scenarios. A later analysis defined each TCR beta chain by its CDR3 amino acid sequence plus V-gene family, and excluded reads lacking a unique V-gene family. As a way to deal with suspected cross-contamination and a sequencing artifact, a later analysis dropped approximately 590 nucleotide sequences that were highly shared and had low generation probability. A later analysis calculated a clonal expansion index for each public chain from normalized within-repertoire ranks of inferred template counts. In a later analysis, generation probabilities were computed with a VDJ recombination model fitted to out-of-frame rearrangements, and the resulting probabilities were checked against IGoR. A later analysis scored TCR-TCR, TCR-HLA and TCR-CMV co-occurrence with hypergeometric tests, applying a repertoire-size bias correction to TCR pairs. To estimate false discovery rates, a later analysis permuted the HLA or CMV assignments 20 times. In a later analysis, co-occurring TCRs were grouped using DBSCAN, with TCRdist sequence similarity added in when clustering inside HLA-allele-positive subsets. For co-occurrence clustering, repertoires with fewer than 30,000 or more than 120,000 public chains were excluded, along with a handful of repertoires with anomalous nucleotide sharing. TCRdb limited this immuneACCESS table to in-frame rearrangements with V and J called. A share of clones is missing; checked studies link under half to unresolved V genes, and the rest is unexplained. V and J calls and clone size are given by that table; D and trimming were obtained from the DNA. The sample data list just under 95,000 clones, and around 74% of these were observed just once. The leading ten clones occupy around 6.6% of the sample.

CDR1 KGHSH and CDR2 LQKENI are derived from the germline V gene. Trimming costs V 8 bases and J 5 bases, and their ends lie 15 bases apart. The CDR3 runs 13 residues from the cysteine to the phenylalanine. Only the CDR3 part of the read is kept: 39 bases, read in frame from the first base. The sequencing input was PBMCs. The chain uses TRBV18 and TRBJ1-1; TRBD1 is possibly the D segment (5 matching bases). The clonotype was recovered from a man in his fifties in good health and CMV-seropositive. The bases read TGTGCCAGCCGGTATGACGACAGTACTGAAGCTTTCTTT. This encodes CASRYDDSTEAFF.